A single sample is the source of the 8 T cell receptor beta chains below, sequenced in a study of shared T cell receptors in the human thymus. Sequencing was performed with immunoSEQ multiplex PCR; in TCRdb, only in-frame clones are kept and a portion is missing. The sample lists some 760,000 clones, 80% to 90% occurring once. The data were also submitted as part of a second study, on human thymus T cells.

Sequencing used thymocytes. These receptors were collected from a girl under three years old with a congenital heart defect.

The chain couples TRBV5-1 to TRBJ1-2, with unresolved D. This CDR3 has 13 amino acids. CDR1 is SGHRS, CDR2 YFSETQ, per germline. Trimming stripped 2 bases from V and 5 bases from J, with 10 bases between. CDR3 sequence (DNA): TGCGCCAGCAGCTTAAGTGGGCAATATGGCTACACCTTC. Protein product: CASSLSGQYGYTF.

The chain carries TRBV15 and TRBJ1-4; perhaps TRBD1 as D (6 bases). Looked up from germline, CDR1 is LNHNV and CDR2 is YYDKDF (reference sequence). The CDR3 has 17 residues. Deletions cut 9 bases from V and 7 bases from J, with 27 bases between. The CDR3 is CATNSLDSRESGEKLFF. In DNA, the CDR3 is TGTGCCACAAATAGTCTGGACAGCCGAGAATCTGGTGAAAAACTGTTTTTT. Full variable domain (remainder filled in from reference TRBV15 and TRBJ1-4): DAMVIQNPRYQVTQFGKPVTLSCSQTLNHNVMYWYQQKSSQAPKLLFHYYDKDFNNEADTPDNFQSRRPNTSFCFLDIRSPGLGDTAMYLCATNSLDSRESGEKLFFGSGTQLSVL.

V is TRBV7-6 and J is TRBJ2-7; possible D gene TRBD1, 5 bases. The germline CDR1 and CDR2 sequences are SGHVS and FNYEAQ. CDR3 length: 14 residues. V lost 6 bases to trimming and J lost 5 bases, with 17 bases between them. The CDR3 loop reads CASSKDKPDHEQYF. The CDR3 DNA reads TGTGCCAGCAGTAAGGACAAGCCAGACCACGAGCAGTACTTC.

V usage is TRBV6-5 and J usage is TRBJ1-1; weak D call: TRBD1 (5 bases). The germline CDR1 and CDR2 sequences are MNHEY and SVGAGI. Trimming pared 4 bases from V and 1 base from J, leaving 10 bases between. The CDR3 loop spans 14 amino acids. This CDR3 reads CASSWGGTNTEAFF. In DNA form, the CDR3 reads TGTGCCAGCAGTTGGGGGGGTACGAACACTGAAGCTTTCTTT.

This clone was observed a single time. The chain recombines TRBV6-1 with TRBJ2-1; the D gene is possibly TRBD1 (5 bases). This CDR3 contains 14 residues. Germline V gene data show CDR1 as MNHNS and CDR2 as SASEGT. V was trimmed by 0 bases and J by 8 bases, leaving 11 bases between them. The CDR3 is CASSEARGVDEQFF. CDR3 nucleotide sequence: TGTGCCAGCAGTGAAGCTAGGGGTGTCGATGAGCAGTTCTTC.

In this sample, this clone turned up once. V is TRBV5-1 and J is TRBJ2-5; perhaps TRBD2 as D (5 bases). V shed 4 bases and J shed 2 bases, with 18 bases lying between them. The germline CDR1 and CDR2 sequences are SGHRS and YFSETQ. This CDR3 has 16 amino acids. CDR3 sequence (DNA): TGCGCCAGCAGCCCAAGGACGGGATTGCAGCAAGAGACCCAGTACTTC. Protein: CASSPRTGLQQETQYF.

The chain joins TRBV29-1 to TRBJ2-7; TRBD2 matches 11 bases. Trimming at V came to 6 bases and at J to 1 base, leaving 5 bases not matched to a gene. The CDR3 loop spans 14 amino acids. Germline V gene data show CDR1 as SQVTM and CDR2 as ANQGSEA. The CDR3 region is CSVGASGGSYEQYF. The CDR3 DNA reads as TGCAGCGTGGGGGCTAGCGGGGGGTCCTACGAGCAGTACTTC.

This chain uses TRBV6-6 with TRBJ2-3; D unresolved. The germline V and J ends were trimmed by 6 bases and 4 bases, with 8 bases remaining between them. The CDR3 contains 12 residues. Germline CDR1 MNHNY, CDR2 SVGAGI (reference sequence). The CDR3 nucleotides are TGTGCCAGCAGCCGACTTCCAGATACGCAGTATTTT. Protein: CASSRLPDTQYF.